Given below is one T cell receptor (beta chain) in context. Its antigen is not yet known. Per-base quality was not reported, and no clone a single base away is much larger than it. The source of the sample is a study of blood T cell repertoires in COVID-19 (dated by TCRdb to the early 2020s). At the level of the whole study: Samples covering the acute and convalescent phases of COVID-19 were provided by collaborators in the United States, Italy and Spain. The material from the prospective study consisted of cDNA or gDNA derived from T cells, B-cell-depleted T cells, or PBMCs. Subjects who had been exposed to COVID-19, were actively infected with it, or had recovered from it provided the deeply sampled blood TCRbeta repertoires that made up the dataset. The repertoires were made available in a free public database intended to serve as a resource for research on the immune response to SARS-CoV-2. The samples were drawn from two sources: the first 160 participants of the ongoing ImmuneRACE study, and 1,200 or so subjects contributed by 6 global collaborators. The sample metadata nearly always contained a de-identified subject ID, COVID-19 status, age in years and sex. Where available, HLA class I and class II types were taken from metadata supplied by the sample provider and were not determined by assay-based typing.

Participants in the prospective study were enrolled through a virtual design, were aged about 18 to 100 years, and lived in roughly 24 United States geographic areas. In the prospective study, participants were assigned to cohorts based on the clinical history participants reported in a screening survey and a study questionnaire. Recovered participants in ImmuneRACE Cohort 3 were defined by two consecutive negative NP/OP PCR tests, clearance by a healthcare professional, or resolution of symptoms. In the prospective study, whole blood, serum and a nasopharyngeal or oropharyngeal swab were collected from each participant by mobile phlebotomists. Over an approximately 2-month period, participants in the prospective study had the option of providing additional blood draws and questionnaires. Blood samples from the prospective study were shipped frozen or at room temperature prior to DNA extraction.

The CDR3, from cysteine to phenylalanine, totals 16 residues. Only the CDR3 region is kept as DNA, spanning 48 bases read in frame from base 1. From V the trimming removes 0 bases and from J it removes 1 base, while the gene matches leave 5 bases of the junction unaccounted for. The germline V gene supplies CDR1 SGHRS and CDR2 YFSETQ. TCRbeta CDR3 regions were amplified from genomic DNA using the immunoSEQ Assay, a bias-controlled multiplex PCR. Per the authors' processing: The number of nucleated cells in each sample was estimated by amplification of reference gene primers within the assay. To quantify the absolute abundance of each unique TCRbeta CDR3 rearrangement, sequence reads were collapsed and filtered. For each sample, productive Simpson clonality was calculated by taking the square root of Simpson's diversity index across productive rearrangements. TCRdb obtained this table from immuneACCESS and retained in-frame rearrangements with V and J assigned. These tables miss some clones; where compared with another copy, unresolved V genes account for less than half of the shortfall, and the remainder is unexplained. For V, J and clone size, that table is used; D and trimming come from the DNA. In this sample the table shows about half a million clones, approximately 90% of which occur a single time. The ten largest clones capture approximately 8% of the sample.

What the research found in general, with its limitations: The quantity of clinical and demographic metadata differed by source and by participant and was supplied without curation.

Sequenced input: PBMCs or T cells enriched from blood (not recorded which). The V and J segments used are TRBV5-1 and TRBJ2-3; TRBD1 aligns with 7 central bases. This receptor was identified in an older woman who had recovered from COVID-19. The nucleotide sequence reads as follows: TGCGCCAGCAGCTTGGAGCCAGGGGGTGGCACAGATACGCAGTATTTT. Translation gives CASSLEPGGGTDTQYF.